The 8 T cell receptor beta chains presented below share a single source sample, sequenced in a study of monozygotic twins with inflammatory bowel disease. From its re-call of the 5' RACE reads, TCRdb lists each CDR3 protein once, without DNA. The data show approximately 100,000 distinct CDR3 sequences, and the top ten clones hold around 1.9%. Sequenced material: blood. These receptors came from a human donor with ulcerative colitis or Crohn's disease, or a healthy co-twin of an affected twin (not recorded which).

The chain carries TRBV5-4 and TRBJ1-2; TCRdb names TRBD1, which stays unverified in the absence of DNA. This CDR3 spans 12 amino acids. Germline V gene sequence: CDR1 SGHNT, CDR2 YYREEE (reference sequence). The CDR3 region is CASSSDSYGYTF.

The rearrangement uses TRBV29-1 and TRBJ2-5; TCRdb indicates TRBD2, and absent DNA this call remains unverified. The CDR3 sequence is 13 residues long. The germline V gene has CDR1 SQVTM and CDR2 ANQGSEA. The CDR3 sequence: CSVEGRAWETQYF. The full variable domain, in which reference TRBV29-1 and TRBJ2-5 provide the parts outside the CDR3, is SAVISQKPSRDICQRGTSLTIQCQVDSQVTMMFWYRQQPGQSLTLIATANQGSEATYESGFVIDKFPISRPNLTFSTLTVSNMSPEDSSIYLCSVEGRAWETQYFGPGTRLLVL.

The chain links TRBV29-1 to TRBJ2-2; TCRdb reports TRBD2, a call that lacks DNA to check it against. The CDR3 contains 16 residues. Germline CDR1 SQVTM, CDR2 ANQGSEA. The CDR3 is CSVPGGVTSGTGELFF.

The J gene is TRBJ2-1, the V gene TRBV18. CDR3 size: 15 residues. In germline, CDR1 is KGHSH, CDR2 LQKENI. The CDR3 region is CASSPAGYSYNEQFF.

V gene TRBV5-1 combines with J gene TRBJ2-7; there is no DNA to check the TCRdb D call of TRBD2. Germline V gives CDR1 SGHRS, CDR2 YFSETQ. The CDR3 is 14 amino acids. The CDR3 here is CASRTGPNPLEQYF.

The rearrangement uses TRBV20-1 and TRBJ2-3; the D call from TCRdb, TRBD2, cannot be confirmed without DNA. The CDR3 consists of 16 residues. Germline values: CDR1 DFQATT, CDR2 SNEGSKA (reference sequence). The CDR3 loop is CSATGGGPRVTDTQYF.

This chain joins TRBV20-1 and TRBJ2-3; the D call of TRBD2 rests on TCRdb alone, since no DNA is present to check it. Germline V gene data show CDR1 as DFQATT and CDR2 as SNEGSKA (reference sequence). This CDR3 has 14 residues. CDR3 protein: CSAVPSGRTDTQYF.

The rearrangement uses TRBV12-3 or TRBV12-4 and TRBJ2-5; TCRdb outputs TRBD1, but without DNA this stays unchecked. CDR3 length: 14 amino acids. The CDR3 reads CASSNPTGEETQYF.